Each of the 20 T cell receptor beta chains below was sequenced from the same sample in a study of chronic HIV infection and antiretroviral therapy. One entry per CDR3 protein, called by TCRdb with MiXCR from the 5' RACE reads. Here the sample spans 40,000 to 50,000 distinct CDR3 sequences, about 18% being singletons. Sequencing was carried out using peripheral blood. Receptor source: an adult who had HIV and had not received antiretroviral therapy, or was an uninfected healthy control (not recorded which).

This clonotype was seen only a few times. This rearrangement joins TRBV19 to TRBJ1-2, with 9 nucleotides matching TRBD1. This CDR3 region has 15 residues. V was pared by 3 bases and J by 8 bases, with 10 bases of the junction left unmatched. Germline assignment: CDR1 LNHDA and CDR2 SQIVND (reference sequence). The CDR3 region is CASSISTGQGNGYTF. CDR3 DNA sequence: TGTGCCAGTAGTATCTCCACCGGACAGGGGAACGGCTACACCTTC. The whole variable domain, filled in from reference TRBV19 and TRBJ1-2, reads DGGITQSPKYLFRKEGQNVTLSCEQNLNHDAMYWYRQDPGQGLRLIYYSQIVNDFQKGDIAEGYSVSREKKESFPLTVTSAQKNPTAFYLCASSISTGQGNGYTFGSGTRLTVV.

In this sample, this clonotype turned up a few times. This rearrangement joins TRBV29-1 to TRBJ2-1, with TRBD2 matching over 13 bases. J lost 3 bases, V lost 4 bases, and 3 bases had no gene match. CDR1 is SQVTM and CDR2 is ANQGSEA in the germline V gene. This CDR3 region has 15 residues. This CDR3 is CSVVLAGGIYNEQFF. The CDR3 DNA sequence: TGCAGCGTTGTACTAGCGGGAGGGATCTACAATGAGCAGTTCTTC.

The sample holds a few counts of this clonotype. The chain combines TRBV4-1 with TRBJ2-1; 9 bases are shared with TRBD2. The CDR3 consists of 16 residues. The trim removed 3 bases at V and 8 bases at J, leaving 11 bases unmatched. Germline V CDR1 and CDR2: MGHRA, YSYEKL. This chain's CDR3 is CASSQPLREGRDEQFF. The CDR3 DNA follows: TGCGCCAGCAGCCAGCCTCTGCGGGAGGGCCGGGATGAGCAGTTCTTC.

This clonotype was observed at least ten times. The V and J genes are TRBV21-1 and TRBJ2-7; the table names TRBD1, a call not compared with the DNA. TRBV21-1 corresponds to a pseudogene. The CDR3 is 15 residues long. CDR3 coding DNA: TGTGCCAGCAGCAAAGACGGGGGGTTACCCTACGAGCAGTACTTC. Protein: CASSKDGGLPYEQYF.

DNA of the CDR3: TGTGCCACCACCTTTGCCCGGGACAGGGGCGATCAGCCCCAGCATTTT. The encoded protein is CATTFARDRGDQPQHF. This chain uses TRBV24-1 with TRBJ1-5, with 10 bases aligning to TRBD1. This CDR3 has 16 residues. J lost 5 bases, V lost 8 bases, and 11 bases had no gene match. Germline CDR1 is KGHDR and CDR2 is SFDVKD.

The chain combines TRBV4-2 with TRBJ1-4; no clear D gene. CDR1 LGHNA and CDR2 YNFKEQ come from the germline V gene. The CDR3 sequence is 15 residues long. V was pared by 1 base and J by 0 bases, with 6 bases between. The CDR3 loop reads CASSQGAATNEKLFF. CDR3 DNA sequence: TGTGCCAGCAGCCAAGGGGCAGCAACTAATGAAAAACTGTTTTTT.

The genes are TRBV4-1 and TRBJ2-5; no definite D call. Trimming left V 4 bases short and J 5 bases short, with 14 bases between. The CDR3 totals 14 residues. Looked up from germline, CDR1 is MGHRA and CDR2 is YSYEKL. The CDR3 coding sequence is TGCGCCAGCAGCCTCAGCTCAGTCGGCGAGACCCAGTACTTC. Encoded protein: CASSLSSVGETQYF.

V gene TRBV28 combines with J gene TRBJ1-1, with TRBD1 matching 8 bases. From germline, CDR1 is MDHEN and CDR2 SYDVKM. The CDR3 sequence is 16 residues long. V was pared by 2 bases and J by 1 base, with 6 bases of the junction left unmatched. The CDR3 protein is CASSLRYRGANTEAFF. In DNA form, the CDR3 reads TGTGCCAGCAGTTTACGTTACAGGGGGGCGAACACTGAAGCTTTCTTT.

This chain connects TRBV28 to TRBJ2-4; D is possibly TRBD1 or TRBD2 (7 bases each). V lost 3 bases and J 8 bases, leaving 14 bases between the germline ends. Per germline, CDR1 MDHEN and CDR2 SYDVKM. This CDR3 is 14 amino acids long. CDR3: CASSFLSGGDIQYF. CDR3 bases: TGTGCCAGCAGTTTTTTATCAGGGGGGGACATTCAGTACTTC.

The chain links TRBV20-1 to TRBJ2-3; TRBD2 aligns across 10 bases. Trimming cost V 6 bases and J 5 bases; bases outside gene matches: 20. The CDR3 has 18 residues. CDR1 is DFQATT, CDR2 SNEGSKA, per germline (reference sequence). In DNA form, the CDR3 reads TGCAGTGCGGGGGGGGGCCTCCTAGCGGGAGCGAGGGGAGATACGCAGTATTTT. Residues: CSAGGGLLAGARGDTQYF.

The chain links TRBV5-1 to TRBJ2-1; 10 bases map to TRBD2. This CDR3 contains 15 residues. J gave up 10 bases and V 0 bases, and 7 bases lay outside the gene matches. Per germline, CDR1 SGHRS and CDR2 YFSETQ. The CDR3, as DNA: TGCGCCAGCAGCTTGGATCTAGCGGGAGCCGGGGAGCAGTTCTTC. This codes for CASSLDLAGAGEQFF.

This clonotype was counted only a few times. This chain links TRBV6-1 with TRBJ2-7, with TRBD1 identical over 7 bases. The V gene end was trimmed by 6 bases and the J gene end by 7 bases; junction bases not matched to a gene: 12. Germline lookup yields CDR1 MNHNS and CDR2 SASEGT. The CDR3 has 14 residues. The CDR3 loop is CASRRTGQYDEQYF. The DNA for the CDR3 is TGTGCCAGCAGGCGGACAGGTCAGTACGATGAGCAGTACTTC.

V gene TRBV3-1 combines with J gene TRBJ2-7, with D hard to call. The length of the CDR3 is 15 residues. V lost 6 bases and J lost 3, with 18 bases in between. Germline CDR1 is LGHDT and CDR2 is YNNKEL (reference sequence). In DNA form, the CDR3 reads TGTGCCAGCAGACCGAGGAACGGGTCAGTCTACGAGCAGTACTTC. It specifies CASRPRNGSVYEQYF.

This clonotype was detected a few times. This chain links TRBV28 with TRBJ2-1; D is possibly TRBD1 or TRBD2 (5 bases each). The CDR3 contains 15 residues. Germline CDR1 reads MDHEN; CDR2 reads SYDVKM. Between the trimmed V and J ends, which lost 1 base and 8 bases, there was a span of 15 bases. CDR3 nucleotide sequence: TGTGCCAGCAGTTTATTGGGACGGGGTGGAGATGAGCAGTTCTTC. Its protein product is CASSLLGRGGDEQFF. The full variable domain, its missing parts supplied by reference TRBV28 and TRBJ2-1, is DVKVTQSSRYLVKRTGEKVFLECVQDMDHENMFWYRQDPGLGLRLIYFSYDVKMKEKGDIPEGYSVSREKKERFSLILESASTNQTSMYLCASSLLGRGGDEQFFGPGTRLTVL.

The chain uses TRBV24-1 and TRBJ2-1; no reliable D call. V shed 5 bases and J shed 10 bases, with 11 bases lying between them. Germline V lookup: CDR1 KGHDR, CDR2 SFDVKD. The CDR3 covers 12 residues. CDR3 nucleotides: TGTGCCACCAGTGTGGGCGTCGGGGAGCAGTTCTTC. Its translation: CATSVGVGEQFF.

The CDR3 is CASSPIAVSSTDTQYF. The CDR3, as DNA: TGTGCCAGCAGTCCTATAGCCGTTTCTAGCACAGATACGCAGTATTTT. The rearrangement links TRBV6-4 to TRBJ2-3, with no clear D. Germline CDR1 is MRHNA and CDR2 is SNTAGT. Trimming stripped 5 bases from V and 0 bases from J, with 15 bases between. The CDR3 runs 16 residues.

The chain carries TRBV5-6 and TRBJ1-5; TRBD1 matches at 9 bases. Germline V lookup: CDR1 SGHDT, CDR2 YYEEEE. The CDR3 covers 13 residues. V was clipped by 7 bases and J by 5 bases; unmatched bases: 4. The DNA of the CDR3 is TGTGCCAGCTCCAGGACAGGGGATCAGCCCCAGCATTTT. This translates into CASSRTGDQPQHF.

This clonotype occurred a few times. The chain links TRBV7-3 to TRBJ1-1, with D uncertain. The germline CDR1 and CDR2 sequences are SGHTA and FQGTGA. The V gene lost 1 base and the J gene lost 9 bases, with 12 bases spanning the gap. CDR3 length: 13 amino acids. Here the CDR3 DNA reads TGTGCCAGCAGCTTAATCCGGCCCCGTCAAGCTTTCTTT. This codes for CASSLIRPRQAFF.

V is TRBV28 and J is TRBJ2-6, with no clear D. The V end was cut by 9 bases, the J end by 0 bases, with 9 bases between. The germline V gene has CDR1 MDHEN and CDR2 SYDVKM. The CDR3 has 14 residues. In DNA form, the CDR3 reads TGTGCCAGAAGGATGATCTCTGGGGCCAACGTCCTGACTTTC. Translation: CARRMISGANVLTF.

Only a few counts were recorded for this clonotype. V gene TRBV7-6 combines with J gene TRBJ2-3; possible D gene TRBD2, 6 bases. The germline V and J ends were trimmed by 2 bases and 1 base, with 10 bases remaining between them. Germline-derived CDR1 and CDR2 are SGHVS and FNYEAQ. CDR3 length equals 15 residues. CDR3 residues: CASSLIAEGTDTQYF. CDR3 DNA sequence: TGTGCCAGCAGCTTAATAGCGGAAGGCACAGATACGCAGTATTTT. The full variable domain, in which reference TRBV7-6 and TRBJ2-3 provide the parts outside the CDR3, is GAGVSQSPRYKVTKRGQDVALRCDPISGHVSLYWYRQALGQGPEFLTYFNYEAQQDKSGLPNDRFSAERPEGSISTLTIQRTEQRDSAMYRCASSLIAEGTDTQYFGPGTRLTVL.